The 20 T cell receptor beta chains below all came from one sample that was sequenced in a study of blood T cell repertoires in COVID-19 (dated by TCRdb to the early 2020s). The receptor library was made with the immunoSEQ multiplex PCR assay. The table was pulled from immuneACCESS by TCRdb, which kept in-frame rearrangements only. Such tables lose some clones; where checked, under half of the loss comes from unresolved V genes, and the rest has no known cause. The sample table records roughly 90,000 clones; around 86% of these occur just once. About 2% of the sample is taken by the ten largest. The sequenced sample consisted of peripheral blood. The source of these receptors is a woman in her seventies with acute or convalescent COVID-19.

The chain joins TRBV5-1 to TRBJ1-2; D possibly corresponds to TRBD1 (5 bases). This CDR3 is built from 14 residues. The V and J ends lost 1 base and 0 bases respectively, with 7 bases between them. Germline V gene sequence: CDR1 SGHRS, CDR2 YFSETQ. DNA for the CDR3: TGCGCCAGCAGCTTGTCGACAGCTAACTATGGCTACACCTTC. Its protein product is CASSLSTANYGYTF.

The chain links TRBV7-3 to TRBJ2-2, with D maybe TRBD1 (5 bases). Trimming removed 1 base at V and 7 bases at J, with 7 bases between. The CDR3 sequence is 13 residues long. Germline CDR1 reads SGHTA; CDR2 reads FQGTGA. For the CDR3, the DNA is TGTGCCAGCAGCTTAATAGGGGACGGGGAGCTGTTTTTT. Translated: CASSLIGDGELFF.

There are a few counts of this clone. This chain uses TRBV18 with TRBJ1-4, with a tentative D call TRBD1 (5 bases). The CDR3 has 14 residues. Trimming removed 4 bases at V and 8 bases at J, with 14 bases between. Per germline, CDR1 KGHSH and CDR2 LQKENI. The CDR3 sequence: CASSQGAGYEKLFF. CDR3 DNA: TGTGCCAGCTCACAAGGGGCCGGGTACGAAAAACTGTTTTTT.

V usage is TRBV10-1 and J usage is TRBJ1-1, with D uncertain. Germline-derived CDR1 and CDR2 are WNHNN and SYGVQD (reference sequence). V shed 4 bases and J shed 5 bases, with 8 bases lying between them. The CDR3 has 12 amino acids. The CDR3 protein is CASSGGGTEAFF. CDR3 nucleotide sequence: TGCGCCAGCAGTGGTGGCGGAACTGAAGCTTTCTTT.

This CDR3 is CASSHSGTEEYMGYTF. The CDR3 DNA reads TGTGCCAGCAGCCATTCCGGGACAGAAGAATACATGGGCTACACCTTC. The chain combines TRBV7-9 with TRBJ1-2; 7 bases are shared with TRBD1. The CDR3 covers 16 residues. J lost 8 bases, V lost 5 bases, and 17 bases had no gene match. Per germline, CDR1 SEHNR and CDR2 FQNEAQ (reference sequence).

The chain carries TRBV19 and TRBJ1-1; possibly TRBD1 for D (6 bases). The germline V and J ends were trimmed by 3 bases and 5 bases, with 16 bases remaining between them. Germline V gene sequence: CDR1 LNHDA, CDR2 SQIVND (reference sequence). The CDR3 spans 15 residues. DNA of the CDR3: TGTGCCAGTAGTATGGCAAGGGGAGGGGGAACTGAAGCTTTCTTT. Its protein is CASSMARGGGTEAFF.

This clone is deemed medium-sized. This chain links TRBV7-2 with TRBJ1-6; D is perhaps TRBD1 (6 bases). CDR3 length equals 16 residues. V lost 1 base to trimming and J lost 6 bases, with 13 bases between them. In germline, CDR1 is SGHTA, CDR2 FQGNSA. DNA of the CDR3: TGTGCCAGCAGCTTAGTTACTGGACAGCCTAATTCACCCCTCCACTTT. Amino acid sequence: CASSLVTGQPNSPLHF. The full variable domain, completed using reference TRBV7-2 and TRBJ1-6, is GAGVSQSPSNKVTEKGKDVELRCDPISGHTALYWYRQSLGQGLEFLIYFQGNSAPDKSGLPSDRFSAERTGGSVSTLTIQRTQQEDSAVYLCASSLVTGQPNSPLHFGNGTRLTVT.

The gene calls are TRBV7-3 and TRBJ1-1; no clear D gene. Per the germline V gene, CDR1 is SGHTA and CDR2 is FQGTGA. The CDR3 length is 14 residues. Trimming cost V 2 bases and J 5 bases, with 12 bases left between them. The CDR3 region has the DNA TGTGCCAGCAGCTTAGCAGGCCCGGGGACTGAAGCTTTCTTT. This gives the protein CASSLAGPGTEAFF.

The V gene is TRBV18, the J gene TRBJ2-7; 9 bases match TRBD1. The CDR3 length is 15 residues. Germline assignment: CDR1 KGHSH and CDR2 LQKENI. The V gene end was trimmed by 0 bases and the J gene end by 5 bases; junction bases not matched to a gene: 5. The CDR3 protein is CASSPPRQGDNEQYF. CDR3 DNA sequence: TGTGCCAGCTCACCACCCCGACAGGGGGACAACGAGCAGTACTTC.

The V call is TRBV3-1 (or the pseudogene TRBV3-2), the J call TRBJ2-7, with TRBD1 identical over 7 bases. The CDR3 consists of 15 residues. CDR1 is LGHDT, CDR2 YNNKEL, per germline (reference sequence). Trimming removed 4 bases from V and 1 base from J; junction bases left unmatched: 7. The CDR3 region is CASSPPTGYSYEQYF. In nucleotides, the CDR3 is TGTGCCAGCAGCCCACCGACAGGGTATTCCTACGAGCAGTACTTC.

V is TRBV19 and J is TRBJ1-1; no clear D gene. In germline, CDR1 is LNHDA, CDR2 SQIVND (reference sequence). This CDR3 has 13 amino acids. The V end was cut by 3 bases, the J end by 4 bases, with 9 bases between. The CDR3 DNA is TGTGCCAGTAGTATGGGCAGTCTCACTGAAGCTTTCTTT. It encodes CASSMGSLTEAFF. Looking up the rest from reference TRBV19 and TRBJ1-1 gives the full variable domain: DGGITQSPKYLFRKEGQNVTLSCEQNLNHDAMYWYRQDPGQGLRLIYYSQIVNDFQKGDIAEGYSVSREKKESFPLTVTSAQKNPTAFYLCASSMGSLTEAFFGQGTRLTVV.

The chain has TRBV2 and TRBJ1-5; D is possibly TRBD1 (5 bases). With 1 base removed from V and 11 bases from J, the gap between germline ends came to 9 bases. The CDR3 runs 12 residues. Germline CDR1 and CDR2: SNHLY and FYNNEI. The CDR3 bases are TGTGCCAGCAGTGAAGGGGGCGGGGCCCAGCATTTT. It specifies CASSEGGGAQHF.

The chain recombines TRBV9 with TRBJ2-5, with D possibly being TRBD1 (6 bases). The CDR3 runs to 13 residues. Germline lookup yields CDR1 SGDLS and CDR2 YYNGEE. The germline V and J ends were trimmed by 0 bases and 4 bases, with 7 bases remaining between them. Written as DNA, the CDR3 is TGTGCCAGCAGCGTAGGGACAGCAGAGACCCAGTACTTC. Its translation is CASSVGTAETQYF.

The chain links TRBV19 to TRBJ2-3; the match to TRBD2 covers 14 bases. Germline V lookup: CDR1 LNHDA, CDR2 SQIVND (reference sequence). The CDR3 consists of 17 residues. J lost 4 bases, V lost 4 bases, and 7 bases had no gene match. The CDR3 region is CASSRTSGGTYADTQYF. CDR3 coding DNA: TGTGCCAGTAGTAGGACTAGCGGGGGGACGTACGCAGATACGCAGTATTTT.

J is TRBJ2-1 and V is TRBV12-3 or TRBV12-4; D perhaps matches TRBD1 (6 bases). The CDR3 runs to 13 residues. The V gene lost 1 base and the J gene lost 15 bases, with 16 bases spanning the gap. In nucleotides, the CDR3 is TGTGCCAGCAGTTTAGGGGGGCCGACAAGTTCGTTCTTC. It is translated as CASSLGGPTSSFF.

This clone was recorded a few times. As DNA, the CDR3 is TGTGCCAGCAGTTACTCGACAGGTTTCACAGGGAAGCTCTATGGCTACACCTTC. It specifies CASSYSTGFTGKLYGYTF. This chain uses TRBV6-2 or TRBV6-3 with TRBJ1-2; D perhaps matches TRBD1 (6 bases). Germline-derived CDR1 and CDR2 are MNHEY and SVGEGT. The CDR3 covers 18 residues. The V and J ends lost 0 bases and 4 bases respectively, with 21 bases between them.

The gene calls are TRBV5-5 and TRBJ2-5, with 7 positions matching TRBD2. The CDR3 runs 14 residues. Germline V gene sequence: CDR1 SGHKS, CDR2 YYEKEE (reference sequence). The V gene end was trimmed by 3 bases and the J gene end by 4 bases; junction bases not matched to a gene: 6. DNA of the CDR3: TGTGCCAGCAGCTCAGGACTAGAGGTAGAGACCCAGTACTTC. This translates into CASSSGLEVETQYF.

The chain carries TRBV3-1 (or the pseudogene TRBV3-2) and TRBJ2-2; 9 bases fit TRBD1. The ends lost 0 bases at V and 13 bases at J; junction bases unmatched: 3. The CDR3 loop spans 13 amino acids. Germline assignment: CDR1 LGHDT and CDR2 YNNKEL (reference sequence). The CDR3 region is CASSQEGQGALFF. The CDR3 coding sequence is TGTGCCAGCAGCCAAGAGGGACAGGGTGCGCTGTTTTTT.

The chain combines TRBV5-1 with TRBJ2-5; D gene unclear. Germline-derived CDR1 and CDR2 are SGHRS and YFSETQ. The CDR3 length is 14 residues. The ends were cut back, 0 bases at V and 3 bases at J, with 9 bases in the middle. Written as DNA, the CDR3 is TGCGCCAGCAGCTTGGAAACAGCTGAAGAGACCCAGTACTTC. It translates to CASSLETAEETQYF.

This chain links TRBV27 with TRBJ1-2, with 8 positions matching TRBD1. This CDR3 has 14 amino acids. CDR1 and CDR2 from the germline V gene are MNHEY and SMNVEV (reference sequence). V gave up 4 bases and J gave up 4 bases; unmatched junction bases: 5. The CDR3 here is CASSSTGGIYGYTF. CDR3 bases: TGTGCCAGCAGTTCTACAGGGGGAATCTATGGCTACACCTTC.